The 8 T cell receptor beta chains in this list originate from one sample, sequenced in a study of blood T cell repertoires in COVID-19. The table came from immunoSEQ multiplex PCR; TCRdb's copy has only in-frame clones and leaves some out. This sample yields fewer than 350,000 clones, of which around nine tenths are seen a single time; approximately 0.93% belongs to the top ten. Sequences were obtained from PBMCs or T cells enriched from blood (not recorded which). The receptors come from a woman aged 25 to 39 who had been exposed to COVID-19.

The V and J genes are TRBV19 and TRBJ1-1; maybe TRBD1 (5 bases). Trimming took 6 bases from V and 1 from J, leaving 15 bases between them. CDR1 is LNHDA and CDR2 is SQIVND in the germline V gene (reference sequence). The CDR3 consists of 15 residues. The CDR3 DNA reads as TGTGCCAGTAGGGCAGGGATTCGCGGGAACACTGAAGCTTTCTTT. The encoded protein is CASRAGIRGNTEAFF.

V is TRBV2 and J is TRBJ2-1, with TRBD2 as a possible D gene (5 bases). V gave up 4 bases and J gave up 5 bases, with 18 bases separating them. The CDR3 is made up of 16 amino acids. CDR1 and CDR2 from the germline V gene are SNHLY and FYNNEI. The CDR3 sequence: CASSASPGDFDNEQFF. The CDR3 nucleotides read TGTGCCAGCAGTGCGTCCCCCGGGGATTTCGACAATGAGCAGTTCTTC.

The chain joins TRBV5-6 to TRBJ1-4, with a tentative D call TRBD1 (6 bases). V was cut by 4 bases and J by 12 bases, with 16 bases left in between. The CDR3 is 13 amino acids. The germline CDR1 and CDR2 sequences are SGHDT and YYEEEE. This chain's CDR3 is CASSQIQGRELFF. Written as DNA, the CDR3 is TGTGCCAGCAGCCAAATACAGGGTAGAGAACTGTTTTTT. The entire variable domain, with the rest obtained from reference TRBV5-6 and TRBJ1-4, is as follows: DAGVTQSPTHLIKTRGQQVTLRCSPKSGHDTVSWYQQALGQGPQFIFQYYEEEERQRGNFPDRFSGHQFPNYSSELNVNALLLGDSALYLCASSQIQGRELFFGSGTQLSVL.

This chain uses TRBV6-1 with TRBJ1-5; tentative D call: TRBD1 (5 bases). This CDR3 comprises 14 residues. Trimming removed 3 bases from V and 1 base from J, with 7 bases in between. Per germline, CDR1 MNHNS and CDR2 SASEGT. The CDR3 nucleotides read TGTGCCAGCAGTGACAGGGTGAGCAATCAGCCCCAGCATTTT. It is translated as CASSDRVSNQPQHF.

This clone was found a few times. CDR3 sequence: CATKTADRGEKLFF. For the CDR3, the DNA is TGTGCCACAAAAACCGCGGACAGGGGTGAAAAACTGTTTTTT. V and J are TRBV10-3 and TRBJ1-4; 9 positions match TRBD1. V was pared by 10 bases and J by 7 bases, with 10 bases of the junction left unmatched. Germline V gene data show CDR1 as ENHRY and CDR2 as SYGVKD. This CDR3 has 14 amino acids.

CDR3 in DNA: TGTGCCAGCAGCAGAGGGGGTATTGGTGAAAAACTGTTTTTT. It codes for CASSRGGIGEKLFF. The rearrangement links TRBV2 to TRBJ1-4; possibly TRBD1 for D (6 bases). Per germline, CDR1 SNHLY and CDR2 FYNNEI. The CDR3 totals 14 residues. Trimming cost V 6 bases and J 7 bases, with 15 bases left between them.

In this sample, this clone turned up a few times. This chain links TRBV9 with TRBJ2-7; a weak D match, TRBD2 (6 bases). The germline V gene encodes CDR1 SGDLS and CDR2 YYNGEE. Deletions cut 4 bases from V and 7 bases from J, with 18 bases between. This CDR3 region has 14 residues. As DNA, the CDR3 is TGTGCCAGCAGCCGCGGCTTGGCTGGGGGGGAGCAGTACTTC. This sequence encodes CASSRGLAGGEQYF. Complete variable domain (other parts from reference TRBV9 and TRBJ2-7): DSGVTQTPKHLITATGQRVTLRCSPRSGDLSVYWYQQSLDQGLQFLIQYYNGEERAKGNILERFSAQQFPDLHSELNLSSLELGDSALYFCASSRGLAGGEQYFGPGTRLTVT.

J is TRBJ1-5 and V is TRBV4-2; D unresolved. V lost 0 bases, J lost 5 bases, and 11 bases lay in between. Germline V gene sequence: CDR1 LGHNA, CDR2 YNFKEQ. The CDR3 loop spans 15 amino acids. The CDR3 nucleotides are TGTGCCAGCAGCCAAGACTGGAGAGATCATCAGCCCCAGCATTTT. Amino acid sequence: CASSQDWRDHQPQHF.